The 3 T cell receptor beta chains below all came from one sample that was sequenced in a study of cytomegalovirus exposure and HLA in healthy donors. PCR used 60 Vbeta primers and 13 Jbeta primers. Assay: immunoSEQ multiplex PCR; the TCRdb copy retains only in-frame clones and omits some. The data contain approximately 220,000 clones, about 82% of them singletons. The sequenced sample was PBMCs. The source of these receptors is a man aged 30 to 45 in good health and CMV-seronegative.

The rearrangement links TRBV28 to TRBJ2-3, with 10 bases that match TRBD1. This CDR3 comprises 16 residues. J was trimmed by 5 bases and V by 6 bases; bases with no gene match: 11. Germline V gene data show CDR1 as MDHEN and CDR2 as SYDVKM. In DNA form, the CDR3 reads TGTGCCAGCAGCCCGCCCCGACAGGGGGCGGGAGATACGCAGTATTTT. Protein sequence: CASSPPRQGAGDTQYF.

This clone turned up a few times. The chain is built from TRBV27 and TRBJ1-1, with D tentatively TRBD1 (6 bases). Trimming pared 5 bases from V and 4 bases from J, leaving 14 bases between. The length of the CDR3 is 14 residues. The V gene's germline CDR1 is MNHEY and CDR2 SMNVEV (reference sequence). CDR3 coding DNA: TGTGCCAGCAGTCTAGGGGGTGTGGGCACTGAAGCTTTCTTT. It specifies CASSLGGVGTEAFF.

The chain couples TRBV28 to TRBJ1-1; 7 bases fit TRBD1. Germline CDR1 is MDHEN and CDR2 is SYDVKM. The length of the CDR3 is 12 residues. J was trimmed by 11 bases and V by 5 bases; bases with no gene match: 8. The CDR3, as DNA: TGTGCCAGCAGTGGACAGACAGGGAAGGCTTTCTTT. Translated: CASSGQTGKAFF.